This TCR beta chain was captured by sequencing in a study of tumor-infiltrating lymphocytes in primary liver carcinoma. TCR beta cDNA was reverse-transcribed from about 500 ng of total RNA. The reaction used a constant-region primer and ProtoScript II reverse transcriptase. ARM-PCR, slightly modified, supplied the TCR beta libraries through three nested multiplex PCR rounds. The first two PCR rounds used TRBV1-TRBV30 forward primers with a C-beta reverse primer, 9 to 10 cycles each. MiXCR was run by TCRdb on the multiplex PCR reads, yielding one entry per CDR3 protein. Of approximately 30,000 distinct CDR3 sequences in the sample, 60% to 80% are singletons; the top ten hold under 40%. For each extraction, RNA and DNA were obtained together from approximately 20-30 mg of unsorted bulk tissue. The patients presented with primary liver carcinoma, which was managed through surgical resection. Histology found more than 90% viable tumor cells per sample.

The CDR3 runs to 15 residues. Per germline, CDR1 DFQATT and CDR2 SNEGSKA (reference sequence). V lost 6 bases and J 2 bases, leaving 19 bases between the germline ends. The source material was liver tumor tissue from sampling region 3. Regarding subset: tumor region T3, left-lateral pole. The V and J genes are TRBV20-1 and TRBJ1-2; D may be TRBD1 (5 bases). This receptor was identified in a woman in her twenties or thirties with primary liver carcinoma and hepatitis B virus infection. CDR3 nucleotides: TGCAGTGCGGCCGTTGTCGGGGGGGTAAACTATGGCTACACCTTC. Protein: CSAAVVGGVNYGYTF.